This T cell receptor beta chain originates from a study of cytomegalovirus exposure and HLA in healthy donors listed by TCRdb under 2017. With respect to the entire study: An earlier analysis of roughly 630 of the donors reported about 290 Gb of sequence data and 100 million to 140 million unique TCR beta sequences from some 180 million T cells. Approximately 300 gigabases of sequencing data and around 88 million unique TCR sequences made up an early release that covered around 640 HLA-typed donors. Among the roughly 400 genotyped donors, roughly 80% belonged to the genetic ancestry cluster associated with self-reported Caucasian donors. The aim of the study was to test whether cataloging public T cell receptors could identify signatures of past pathogen exposure. The study used immunosequencing to profile the T cell repertoires of about 670 subjects and linked those repertoires to cytomegalovirus serostatus. Along with the roughly 700-subject first cohort, a separate validation cohort of over a hundred different subjects was used. To predict cytomegalovirus infection status, the study brought together high-throughput TCR immunosequencing, statistical association of individual TCRs with disease status, and machine learning. In a later analysis, previously published TCR beta repertoires from 600 to 850 donors were re-analyzed and high-resolution HLA genotyping was added so that TCR occurrence patterns could be studied. The later analysis used no new phenotypic data to find candidate immune exposures, relying instead on TCR beta sequences and their occurrence across donors. An earlier analysis of some 500 of the donors applied high-throughput TCR beta sequencing to assess whether each TCR beta V gene segment acted as functional or pseudogenic. Donor age, sex, ethnicity and CMV serostatus were compiled alongside the repertoire data. In a later genetic analysis, genome-wide SNP genotypes for about 65% of the roughly 670 donors were used, and that subset was treated as a discovery cohort. All discovery cohort repertoires had been generated on a single sequencing platform. HLA typing covered class I and class II loci at four-digit resolution. Typing coverage varied by locus: about 629-630 donors for A, B, C, DRB1 and DQB1; around 560 for DQA1; approximately 570 for DPA1; 450 to 480 for DPB1. Roughly 5 DR-DQ haplotypes were treated as single units for association and clustering because of strong linkage in the cohort. Across some 400 genotyped donors of the cohort, an average of about 240,000 unique TCR beta nucleotide sequences per donor were sequenced, and 15% to 20% of those sequences were non-productive. What the research found in general, with its limitations: Linkage disequilibrium might explain the correlated functional status among segregating V segments, but an unknown experimental factor could not be excluded. Some 16 rarely observed V segments, including chromosome 9 orphons, were excluded from the earlier analysis of a few hundred of the donors because counts were too low. A further reported finding was that TCR beta sequences accurately predicted the HLA-A and HLA-B alleles for most subjects in the first cohort. The cohort was sequenced for TCR beta chains only, and without alpha or paired-chain data the features that could be detected were limited. Broadly in line with IMGT annotations, most TCR beta V segments showed up in productive rearrangements about 87% or about 30% of the time in an earlier analysis of some 590 of the donors. In both the original and validation cohorts, the classifier was reported to diagnose cytomegalovirus status with high specificity and sensitivity. Strong co-occurrence of HLA alleles, especially DR and DQ, made assigning TCR associations to individual alleles difficult. The only immune exposure information available for the cohort was CMV serostatus. Several of the top co-occurrence clusters appeared to be linked to parvovirus B19, influenza, CMV and Epstein-Barr virus, according to a later analysis. A cluster of highly shared sequence variants was judged likely to represent a technical artifact of the sequencing pipeline. A later analysis found that most CMV-associated TCR beta chains appeared HLA-restricted, with HLA associations seemingly driven largely by CMV exposure. An association between a missense DCLRE1C variant and V-gene and J-gene trimming of TCR beta chains was found in a later genetic analysis and replicated in an independent cohort. In a later analysis, TCR association rates were found to vary across HLA loci, with the most associated TCRs seen for DRB1 alleles and the fewest for HLA-C alleles. While some public TCRs were present in many individuals, most TCR sequences turned up only very rarely across donors. Roughly uniform sequencing depth across donors was assumed in presence/absence analyses, although this assumption may not hold. In a later analysis, HLA-associated TCR beta chains showed more clonal expansion and lower generation probabilities than non-associated chains that were equally common. In vitro tests confirmed that a few of the cytomegalovirus-associated TCR beta chains recognize cytomegalovirus antigens. It was suggested by the authors that the approach could potentially be generalized to other disease states and immunological phenotypes. In a later genetic analysis, fewer N-insertions in productive TCRs were reported among donors in an Asian-associated ancestry cluster than the approximately 670-donor mean. A later analysis associated 16,951 TCR beta sequences with specific HLA alleles at a false discovery rate of 0.05. Because HLA typing was unavailable for some donors at each locus, only the typed subset was used in association tests. A total of 150 or so TCR beta chains were listed by the study as associated with cytomegalovirus.

Library construction relied on the immunoSEQ multiplex PCR assay. The multiplex PCR relied on a mix of 60 forward primers for TCR Vbeta segments and 13 reverse primers for TCR Jbeta segments. The CDR3 region of rearranged TCR beta genes was amplified from genomic DNA with a multiplex PCR assay. Amplified TCR beta libraries were sequenced as 87-base-pair reads on the Illumina HiSeq System. Under the source paper's analysis protocol: In a later analysis, approximately 74 million unique TCR beta chains were counted across the roughly 670 repertoires, and approximately 11 million of these chains were shared by at least two donors. A nearest-neighbor algorithm error-corrected the raw reads and collapsed the reads into unique sequences, merging closely related sequences to remove PCR and sequencing errors. V, D and J gene segments were assigned by aligning CDR3 sequences to IMGT reference sequences. For a sequence to be retained, at least a six-nucleotide match to both a V gene segment and a J gene segment was required. Rearrangements were called productive when the CDR3 lacked stop codons and stayed in frame with V and J; all others were non-productive. CDR3 was defined by IMGT convention, running from the second conserved V-encoded cysteine to the conserved J-encoded phenylalanine. The earlier analysis of a few hundred of the donors excluded sequences that lacked an unambiguous match to a single V gene segment. An earlier analysis of almost 600 of the donors classified V segments as functional when productive rearrangements were above 56.7% and as segregating when the standard deviation between donors was above 5%. A statistical classification framework was built to diagnose cytomegalovirus status from the catalog of TCR beta chain sequences. In a later analysis, V and J genes were assigned by comparing TCR nucleotide sequences against IMGT/GENE-DB human TR gene sequences. The TCRdist pipeline was used in a later analysis to assign CDR3 sequences and most-parsimonious VDJ recombination scenarios. In a later analysis, each TCR beta chain was defined by its CDR3 amino acid sequence together with its V-gene family, and reads without a unique V-gene family were excluded. As a way to deal with suspected cross-contamination and a sequencing artifact, a later analysis dropped over 550 nucleotide sequences that were highly shared and had low generation probability. For each public chain, a later analysis derived a clonal expansion index from normalized ranks of inferred template counts within each repertoire. In a later analysis, generation probabilities were computed using a VDJ recombination model fitted to out-of-frame rearrangements, and the results were checked against IGoR. A later analysis scored TCR-TCR, TCR-HLA and TCR-CMV co-occurrence with hypergeometric tests, applying a repertoire-size bias correction to TCR pairs. False discovery rates were estimated in a later analysis by permuting HLA or CMV assignments 20 times. In a later analysis, co-occurring TCRs were grouped using DBSCAN, with TCRdist sequence similarity added in when clustering inside HLA-allele-positive subsets. Repertoires with fewer than 30,000 or more than 120,000 public chains, plus five repertoires with anomalous nucleotide sharing, were excluded from co-occurrence clustering. This is the immuneACCESS table as TCRdb keeps it, with only in-frame sequences that have V and J called. A part of the clones is gone; compared with another copy, unresolved V genes explain less than half, and the rest is unexplained. V, J and clone size reflect that table, while D and trimming were determined from the DNA. This sample is represented by 200,000 to 250,000 clones; roughly 87% of them were singletons. The ten largest clones represent approximately 5.3% of the sample.

In total, approximately 690 healthy bone marrow donors made up the cohort. At the time of sampling, all cohort members were nominally healthy, though unrecorded immune exposures were likely present. The donor tested CMV seropositive and was one of the 289 seropositive cohort members. A peripheral blood sample was collected from each donor, and TCR beta sequencing was performed on peripheral blood mononuclear cells. Genomic DNA was extracted from the blood cell samples with the Qiagen DNeasy Blood Extraction Kit. Comment on this clone: Its cognate antigen has yet to be identified. No much larger clone is present one base from it, and per-base qualities are unavailable.

The clonotype comes from a woman between 40 and 55 years old in good health and CMV-seropositive. What was sequenced was PBMCs.

The bases are TGTGCCAGCAGGCGACGACAGGGGGCGCGAGGCTACACCTTC. The translation is CASRRRQGARGYTF. This chain is built from TRBV6-5 and TRBJ1-2; TRBD1 matches 10 bases in the middle. The germline V gene specifies MNHEY as CDR1 and SVGAGI as CDR2. The cysteine opens and the phenylalanine closes a CDR3 of 14 amino acids. This entry keeps only the CDR3 DNA: 42 bases, framed from base 1. The germline V end is reduced by 6 bases and the J end by 8 bases; junction bases left unmatched: 9.